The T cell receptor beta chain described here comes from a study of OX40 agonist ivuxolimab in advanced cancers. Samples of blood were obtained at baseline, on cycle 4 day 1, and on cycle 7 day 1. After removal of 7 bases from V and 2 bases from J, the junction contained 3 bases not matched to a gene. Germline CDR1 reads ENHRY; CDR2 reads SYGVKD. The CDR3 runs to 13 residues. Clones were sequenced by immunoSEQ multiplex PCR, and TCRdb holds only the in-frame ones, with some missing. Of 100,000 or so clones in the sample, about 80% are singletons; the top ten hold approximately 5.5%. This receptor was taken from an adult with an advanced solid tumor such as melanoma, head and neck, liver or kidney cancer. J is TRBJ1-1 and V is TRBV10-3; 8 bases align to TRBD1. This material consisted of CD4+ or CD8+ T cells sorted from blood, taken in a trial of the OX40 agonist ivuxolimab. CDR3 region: CAITQGANTEAFF. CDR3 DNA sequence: TGTGCCATCACGCAGGGGGCAAACACTGAAGCTTTCTTT.